This TCR beta chain was found in a study of blood T cell repertoires in COVID-19. The table came from immunoSEQ multiplex PCR; TCRdb's copy has only in-frame clones and leaves some out. The data contain about 460,000 clones, 70% to 90% of them seen just once; the ten biggest clones take up just over 8%. V lost 0 bases, J lost 7 bases, and 7 bases stayed unmatched. In germline, CDR1 is SGHRS, CDR2 YFSETQ. This CDR3 region has 16 residues. Participant-given clinical history determined each cohort assignment. The clonotype was recovered from a woman aged 55-70 years who had recovered from COVID-19. The sequenced sample was PBMCs or T cells enriched from blood (not recorded which). The J gene is TRBJ1-5, the V gene TRBV5-1, with TRBD1 matching 10 bases. The CDR3 loop is CASSLAGTGEGQPQHF. The CDR3 nucleotides read TGCGCCAGCAGCTTGGCCGGGACAGGGGAGGGGCAGCCCCAGCATTTT.